This T cell receptor beta chain derives from a study of radiation and T cells in renal cell carcinoma. Study outcomes and limitations: Without pretreatment biopsies, baseline tumor clonotype presence was undetermined. Top tumor clonotypes rose in blood 2 weeks post-radiation, then contracted.

As to this clone: What it binds is unknown.

The assay was immunoSEQ multiplex PCR, and TCRdb's table has in-frame clones only and misses some. The data show approximately 92,000 clones, 85% seen once. Time point noted: blood 4 weeks post-SBRT, at nephrectomy. Treatment reported: 15 Gy SBRT to primary tumor, nephrectomy 4 weeks later. Nephrectomy followed 15 Gy stereotactic body radiation by 4 weeks. This TCR derives from a man aged 50-59 years with renal cell carcinoma. The specimen was blood, collected from a patient whose treatment included radiotherapy and nephrectomy.

The CDR3 here is CASSTTGELFF. CDR3 DNA: TGTGCCAGCTCTACGACCGGGGAGCTGTTTTTT. This sequence joins TRBV2 and TRBJ2-2; D is undetermined. V dropped 8 bases and J dropped 5 bases, with 6 bases sitting between them. Germline assignment: CDR1 SNHLY and CDR2 FYNNEI. The CDR3 has 11 residues.